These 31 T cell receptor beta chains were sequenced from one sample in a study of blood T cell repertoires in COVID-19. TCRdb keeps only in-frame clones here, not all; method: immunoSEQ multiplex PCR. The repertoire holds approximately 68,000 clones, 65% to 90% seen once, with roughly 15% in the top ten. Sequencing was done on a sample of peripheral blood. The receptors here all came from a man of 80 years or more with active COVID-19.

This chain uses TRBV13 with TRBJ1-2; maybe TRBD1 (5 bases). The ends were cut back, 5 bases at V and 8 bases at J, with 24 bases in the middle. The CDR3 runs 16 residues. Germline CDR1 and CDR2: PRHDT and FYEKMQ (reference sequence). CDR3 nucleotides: TGTGCCAGCAGCCCCCTCGGGGAGGGGCTCCGTCGGGGCTACACCTTC. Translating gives CASSPLGEGLRRGYTF.

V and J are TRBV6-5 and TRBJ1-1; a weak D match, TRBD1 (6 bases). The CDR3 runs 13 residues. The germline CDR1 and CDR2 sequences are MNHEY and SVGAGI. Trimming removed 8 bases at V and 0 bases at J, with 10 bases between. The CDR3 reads CASHGQLNTEAFF. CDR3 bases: TGTGCCAGCCACGGACAGTTGAACACTGAAGCTTTCTTT.

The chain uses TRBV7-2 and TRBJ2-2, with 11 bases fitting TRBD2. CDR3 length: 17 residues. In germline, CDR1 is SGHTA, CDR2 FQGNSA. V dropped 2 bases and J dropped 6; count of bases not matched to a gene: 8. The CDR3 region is CASSLSGSSGGSGELFF. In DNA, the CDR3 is TGTGCCAGCAGCTTAAGTGGGTCTAGCGGGGGGTCCGGGGAGCTGTTTTTT.

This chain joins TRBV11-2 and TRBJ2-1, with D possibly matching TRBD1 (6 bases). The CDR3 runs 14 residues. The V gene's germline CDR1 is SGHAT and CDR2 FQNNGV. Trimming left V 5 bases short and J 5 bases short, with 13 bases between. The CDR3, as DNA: TGTGCCAGCAGCGCAGACAGGATCAACAATGAGCAGTTCTTC. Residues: CASSADRINNEQFF.

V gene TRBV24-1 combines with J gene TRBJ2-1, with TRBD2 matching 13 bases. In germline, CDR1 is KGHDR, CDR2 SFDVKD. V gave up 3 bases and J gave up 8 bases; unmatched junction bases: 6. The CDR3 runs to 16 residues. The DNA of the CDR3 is TGTGCCACCAGTGATCGGACTAGCGGGGGACCCGATGAGCAGTTCTTC. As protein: CATSDRTSGGPDEQFF.

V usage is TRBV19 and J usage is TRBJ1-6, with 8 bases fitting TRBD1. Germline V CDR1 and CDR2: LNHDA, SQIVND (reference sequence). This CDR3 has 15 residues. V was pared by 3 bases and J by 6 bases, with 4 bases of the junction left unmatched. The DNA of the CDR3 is TGTGCCAGTAGTATGGAGGACAGGGTTAATTCACCCCTCCACTTT. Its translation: CASSMEDRVNSPLHF.

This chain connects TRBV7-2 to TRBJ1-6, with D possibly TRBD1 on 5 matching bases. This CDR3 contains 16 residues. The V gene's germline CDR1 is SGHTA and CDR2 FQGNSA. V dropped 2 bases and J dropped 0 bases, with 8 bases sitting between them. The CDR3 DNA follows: TGTGCCAGCAGCTTATTCAGGGTCTCCTATAATTCACCCCTCCACTTT. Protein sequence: CASSLFRVSYNSPLHF.

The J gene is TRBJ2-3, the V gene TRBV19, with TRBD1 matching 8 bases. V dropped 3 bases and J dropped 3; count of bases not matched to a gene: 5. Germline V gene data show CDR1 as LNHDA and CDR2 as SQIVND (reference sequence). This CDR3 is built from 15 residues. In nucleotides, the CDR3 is TGTGCCAGTAGTATCTACGGACAGGGAACAGATACGCAGTATTTT. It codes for CASSIYGQGTDTQYF.

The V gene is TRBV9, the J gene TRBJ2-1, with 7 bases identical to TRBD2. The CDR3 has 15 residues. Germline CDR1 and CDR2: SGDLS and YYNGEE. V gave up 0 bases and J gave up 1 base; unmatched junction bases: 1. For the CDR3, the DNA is TGTGCCAGCAGCGTAGGGCGGGGGTCCTACAATGAGCAGTTCTTC. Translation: CASSVGRGSYNEQFF.

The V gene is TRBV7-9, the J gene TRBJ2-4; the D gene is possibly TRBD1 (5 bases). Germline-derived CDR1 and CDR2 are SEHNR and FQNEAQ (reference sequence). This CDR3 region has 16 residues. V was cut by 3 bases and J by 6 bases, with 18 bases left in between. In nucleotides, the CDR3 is TGTGCCAGCAGCTTTAACGACTTAGGACAATCAAACATTCAGTACTTC. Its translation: CASSFNDLGQSNIQYF. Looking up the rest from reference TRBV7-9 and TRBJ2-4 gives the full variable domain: DTGVSQNPRHKITKRGQNVTFRCDPISEHNRLYWYRQTLGQGPEFLTYFQNEAQLEKSRLLSDRFSAERPKGSFSTLEIQRTEQGDSAMYLCASSFNDLGQSNIQYFGAGTRLSVL.

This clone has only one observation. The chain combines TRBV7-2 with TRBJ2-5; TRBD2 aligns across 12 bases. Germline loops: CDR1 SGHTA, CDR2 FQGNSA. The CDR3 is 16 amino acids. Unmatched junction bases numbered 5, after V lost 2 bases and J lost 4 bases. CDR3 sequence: CASSLLAGGPSETQYF. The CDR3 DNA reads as TGTGCCAGCAGCTTACTAGCGGGAGGGCCATCAGAGACCCAGTACTTC.

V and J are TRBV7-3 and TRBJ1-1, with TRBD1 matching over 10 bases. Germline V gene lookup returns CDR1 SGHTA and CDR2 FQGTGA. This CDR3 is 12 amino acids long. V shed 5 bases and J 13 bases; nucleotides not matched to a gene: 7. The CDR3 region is CASSLDRGRFFF. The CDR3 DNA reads TGTGCCAGCAGCCTCGACAGGGGGCGGTTTTTCTTT. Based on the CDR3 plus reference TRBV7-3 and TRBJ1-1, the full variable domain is GAGVSQTPSNKVTEKGKYVELRCDPISGHTALYWYRQSLGQGPEFLIYFQGTGAADDSGLPNDRFFAVRPEGSVSTLKIQRTERGDSAVYLCASSLDRGRFFFGQGTRLTVV.

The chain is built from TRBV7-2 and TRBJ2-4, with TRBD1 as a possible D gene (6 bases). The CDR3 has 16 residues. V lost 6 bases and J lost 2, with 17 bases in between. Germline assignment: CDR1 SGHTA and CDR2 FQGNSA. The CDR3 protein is CASRSTGLSTKNIQYF. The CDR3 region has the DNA TGTGCCAGCAGATCAACAGGGTTGAGTACCAAAAACATTCAGTACTTC.

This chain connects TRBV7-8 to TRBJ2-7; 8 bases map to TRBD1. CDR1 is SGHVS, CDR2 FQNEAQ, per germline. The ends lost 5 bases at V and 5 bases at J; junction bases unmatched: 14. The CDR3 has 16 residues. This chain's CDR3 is CASSTPGQGRVDEQYF. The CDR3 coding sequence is TGTGCCAGCAGCACGCCAGGACAGGGCCGGGTAGACGAGCAGTACTTC.

Written as DNA, the CDR3 is TGTGCCTGGAGTGCCCCCGGAGGCGGGACGTCCTACGAGCAGTACTTC. This codes for CAWSAPGGGTSYEQYF. This chain uses TRBV30 with TRBJ2-7, with D maybe TRBD2 (6 bases). The CDR3 consists of 16 residues. Germline V gene lookup returns CDR1 GTSNPN and CDR2 SVGIG (reference sequence). V lost 1 base and J 1 base, leaving 17 bases between the germline ends.

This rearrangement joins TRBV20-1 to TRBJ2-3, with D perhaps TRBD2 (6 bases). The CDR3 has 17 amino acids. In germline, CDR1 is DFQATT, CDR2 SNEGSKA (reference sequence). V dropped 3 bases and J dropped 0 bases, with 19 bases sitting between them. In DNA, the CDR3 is TGCAGTGCTAGTGTTTTCGGGACTCAGACCAGCACAGATACGCAGTATTTT. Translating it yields CSASVFGTQTSTDTQYF.

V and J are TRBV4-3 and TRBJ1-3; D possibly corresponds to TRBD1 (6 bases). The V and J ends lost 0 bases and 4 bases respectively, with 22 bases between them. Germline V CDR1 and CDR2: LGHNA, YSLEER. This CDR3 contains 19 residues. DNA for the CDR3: TGCGCCAGCAGCCAAGACCCAATCCGGGACAATCTTCGGGGAAACACCATATATTTT. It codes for CASSQDPIRDNLRGNTIYF.

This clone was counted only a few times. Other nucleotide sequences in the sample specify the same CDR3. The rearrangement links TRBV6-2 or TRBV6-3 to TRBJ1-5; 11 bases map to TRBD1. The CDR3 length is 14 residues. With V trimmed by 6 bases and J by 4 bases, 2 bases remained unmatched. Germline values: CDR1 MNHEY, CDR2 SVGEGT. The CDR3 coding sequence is TGTGCCAGCAGCGGGACAGGGGGGAATCAGCCCCAGCATTTT. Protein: CASSGTGGNQPQHF.

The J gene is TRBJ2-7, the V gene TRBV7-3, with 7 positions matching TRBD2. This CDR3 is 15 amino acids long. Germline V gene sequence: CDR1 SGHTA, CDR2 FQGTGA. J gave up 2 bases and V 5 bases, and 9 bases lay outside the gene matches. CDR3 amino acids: CASSRSGDGAYEQYF. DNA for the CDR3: TGTGCCAGCAGCCGAAGCGGGGACGGCGCCTACGAGCAGTACTTC.

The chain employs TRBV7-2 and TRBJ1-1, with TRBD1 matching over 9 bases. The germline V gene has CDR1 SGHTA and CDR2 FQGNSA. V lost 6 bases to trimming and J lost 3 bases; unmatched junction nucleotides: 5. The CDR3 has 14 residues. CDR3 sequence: CASRGQGLDTEAFF. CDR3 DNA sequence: TGTGCCAGCAGGGGACAGGGTTTGGACACTGAAGCTTTCTTT.

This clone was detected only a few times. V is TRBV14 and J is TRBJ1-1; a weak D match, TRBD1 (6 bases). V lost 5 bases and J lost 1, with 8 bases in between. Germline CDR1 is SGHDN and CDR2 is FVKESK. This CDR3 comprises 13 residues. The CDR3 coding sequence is TGTGCCAGCAGCGGACAGCCGAACACTGAAGCTTTCTTT. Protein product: CASSGQPNTEAFF.

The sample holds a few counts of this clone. The CDR3 DNA follows: TGTGCCAGCAGCCCCGCGGGGTCAGGCGGGGAGCTGTTTTTT. Translation gives CASSPAGSGGELFF. The gene calls are TRBV7-3 and TRBJ2-2; weak D call: TRBD2 (6 bases). The V end was cut by 5 bases, the J end by 7 bases, with 14 bases between. The V gene's germline CDR1 is SGHTA and CDR2 FQGTGA. The CDR3 contains 14 residues.

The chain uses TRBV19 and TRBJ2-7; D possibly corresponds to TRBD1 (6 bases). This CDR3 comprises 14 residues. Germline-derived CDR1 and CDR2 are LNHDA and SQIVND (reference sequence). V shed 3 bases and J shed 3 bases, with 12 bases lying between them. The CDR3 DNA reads TGTGCCAGTAGTATTGGGCAGGGGAACTACGAGCAGTACTTC. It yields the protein CASSIGQGNYEQYF.

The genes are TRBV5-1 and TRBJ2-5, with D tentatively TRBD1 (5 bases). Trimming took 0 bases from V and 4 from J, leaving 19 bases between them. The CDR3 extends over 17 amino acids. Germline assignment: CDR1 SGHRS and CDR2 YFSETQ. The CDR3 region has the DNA TGCGCCAGCAGCTTGGCCTTGGTGGGCCAGGGCCGAGAGACCCAGTACTTC. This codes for CASSLALVGQGRETQYF.

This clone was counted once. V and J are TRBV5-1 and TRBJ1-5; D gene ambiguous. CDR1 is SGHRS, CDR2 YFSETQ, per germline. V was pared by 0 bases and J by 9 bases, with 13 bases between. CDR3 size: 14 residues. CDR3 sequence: CASSLDGPPGPQHF. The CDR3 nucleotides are TGCGCCAGCAGCTTGGATGGCCCCCCAGGGCCCCAGCATTTT.

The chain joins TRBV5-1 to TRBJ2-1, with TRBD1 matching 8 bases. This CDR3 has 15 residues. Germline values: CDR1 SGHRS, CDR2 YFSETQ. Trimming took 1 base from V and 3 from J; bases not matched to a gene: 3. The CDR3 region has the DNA TGCGCCAGCAGCTTGAGTACAGGGGGCTACAATGAGCAGTTCTTC. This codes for CASSLSTGGYNEQFF.

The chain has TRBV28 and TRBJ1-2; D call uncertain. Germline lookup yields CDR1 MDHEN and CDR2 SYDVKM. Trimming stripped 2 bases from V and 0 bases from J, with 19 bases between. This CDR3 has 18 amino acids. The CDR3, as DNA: TGTGCCAGCAGTTTAACGATAACAGACATCGAAGCTAACTATGGCTACACCTTC. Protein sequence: CASSLTITDIEANYGYTF.

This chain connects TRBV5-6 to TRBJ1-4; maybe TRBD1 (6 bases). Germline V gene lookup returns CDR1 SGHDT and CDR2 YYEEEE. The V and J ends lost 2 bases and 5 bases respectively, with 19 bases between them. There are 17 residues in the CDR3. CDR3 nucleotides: TGTGCCAGCAGCTTTGGTTTCTCCAGGGGACTAAATGAAAAACTGTTTTTT. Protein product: CASSFGFSRGLNEKLFF.

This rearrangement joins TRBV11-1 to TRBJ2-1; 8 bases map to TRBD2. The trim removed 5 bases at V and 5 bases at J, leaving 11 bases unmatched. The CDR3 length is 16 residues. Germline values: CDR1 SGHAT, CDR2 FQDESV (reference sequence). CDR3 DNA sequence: TGTGCCAGCAGCCCGGCCGGGGGGGCCATGGACAATGAGCAGTTCTTC. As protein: CASSPAGGAMDNEQFF.

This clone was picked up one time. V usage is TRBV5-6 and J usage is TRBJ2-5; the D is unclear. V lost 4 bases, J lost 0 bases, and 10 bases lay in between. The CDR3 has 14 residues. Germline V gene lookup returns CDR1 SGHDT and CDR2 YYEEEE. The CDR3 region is CASSGETYQETQYF. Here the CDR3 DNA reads TGTGCCAGCAGCGGCGAGACTTACCAAGAGACCCAGTACTTC. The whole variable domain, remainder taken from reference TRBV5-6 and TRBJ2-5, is DAGVTQSPTHLIKTRGQQVTLRCSPKSGHDTVSWYQQALGQGPQFIFQYYEEEERQRGNFPDRFSGHQFPNYSSELNVNALLLGDSALYLCASSGETYQETQYFGPGTRLLVL.

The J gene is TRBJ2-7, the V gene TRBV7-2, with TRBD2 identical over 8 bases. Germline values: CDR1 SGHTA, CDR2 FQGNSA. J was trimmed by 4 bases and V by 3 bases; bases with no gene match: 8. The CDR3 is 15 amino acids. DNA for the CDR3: TGTGCCAGCAGCTTTAGCCGGGGGGGATTTTACGAGCAGTACTTC. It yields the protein CASSFSRGGFYEQYF.